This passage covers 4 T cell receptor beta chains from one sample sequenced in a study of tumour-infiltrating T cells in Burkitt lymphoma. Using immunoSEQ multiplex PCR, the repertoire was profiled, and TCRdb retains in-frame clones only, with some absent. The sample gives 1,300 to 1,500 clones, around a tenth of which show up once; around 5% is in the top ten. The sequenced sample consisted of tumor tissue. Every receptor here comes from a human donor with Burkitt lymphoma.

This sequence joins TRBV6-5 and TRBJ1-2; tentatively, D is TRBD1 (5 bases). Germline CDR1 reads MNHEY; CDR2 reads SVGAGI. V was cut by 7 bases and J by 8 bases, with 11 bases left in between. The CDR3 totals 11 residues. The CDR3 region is CASNGGRGYTF. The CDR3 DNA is TGTGCCAGCAACGGGGGTAGAGGCTACACCTTC.

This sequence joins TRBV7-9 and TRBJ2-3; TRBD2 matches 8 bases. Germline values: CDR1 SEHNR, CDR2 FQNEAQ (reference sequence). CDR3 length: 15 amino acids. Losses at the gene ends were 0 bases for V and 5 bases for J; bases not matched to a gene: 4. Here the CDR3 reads CASSLASGAVDTQYF. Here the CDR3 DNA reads TGTGCCAGCAGCTTAGCTAGCGGGGCGGTAGATACGCAGTATTTT.

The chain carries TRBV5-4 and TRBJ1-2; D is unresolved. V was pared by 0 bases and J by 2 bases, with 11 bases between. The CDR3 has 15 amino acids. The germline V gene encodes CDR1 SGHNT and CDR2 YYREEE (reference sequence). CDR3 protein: CASSLGGIANYGYTF. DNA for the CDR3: TGTGCCAGCAGCTTGGGAGGGATTGCCAACTATGGCTACACCTTC.

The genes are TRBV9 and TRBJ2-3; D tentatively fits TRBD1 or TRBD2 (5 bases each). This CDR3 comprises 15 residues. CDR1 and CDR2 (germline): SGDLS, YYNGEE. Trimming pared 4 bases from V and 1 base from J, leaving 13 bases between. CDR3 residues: CASSPTGGRTDTQYF. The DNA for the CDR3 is TGTGCCAGCAGCCCCACTGGGGGTCGCACAGATACGCAGTATTTT.